These 25 T cell receptor beta chains originate from one sample sequenced in a study of human T cells and chemical hapten exposure (dated by TCRdb to the early 2020s). In the paper's terms, the time point label means: patch test 2, 6 weeks after DPC sensitization. The treatment or condition label, as the study defines it: therapeutic diphenylcyclopropenone sensitization with weekly scalp DPC. Libraries were prepared through RACE. The instrument given in TCRdb is NextSeq 500. Through fastp at Q25 and MiXCR, TCRdb rebuilt clones from the public reads, retaining in-frame beta chains. Each CDR3 protein gets just one entry, which takes the most common genes and DNA from the rows behind it. Here the sample has a few hundred thousand distinct CDR3 sequences; about 6% occur a single time. The ten largest make up about 5.4% of the sample. Source: whole blood, taken in connection with sensitization to the hapten diphenylcyclopropenone (DPC). The receptors originated from a woman aged 18-29 years with alopecia areata. Some clones in this sample may be carry-over from other donors' samples.

This clonotype was recorded a few times. The J gene is TRBJ2-5, the V gene TRBV28; 7 positions match TRBD2. This CDR3 has 14 residues. The germline V gene has CDR1 MDHEN and CDR2 SYDVKM. The trim removed 4 bases at V and 5 bases at J, leaving 7 bases unmatched. This CDR3 is CASSYITGGETQYF. The CDR3 bases are TGTGCCAGCAGTTACATTACGGGGGGTGAGACCCAGTACTTC.

This clonotype was recorded many times. The chain employs TRBV12-3 or TRBV12-4 and TRBJ1-1; D possibly corresponds to TRBD1 (6 bases). The ends were cut back, 2 bases at V and 0 bases at J, with 19 bases in the middle. The CDR3 loop spans 18 amino acids. CDR3 protein: CASSLHDLGAMMNTEAFF. CDR3 nucleotides: TGTGCCAGCAGTTTACATGACTTGGGGGCGATGATGAACACTGAAGCTTTCTTT.

This clonotype showed up many times. The chain recombines TRBV6-2 or TRBV6-3 with TRBJ1-1; tentative D call: TRBD1 (5 bases). Germline lookup yields CDR1 MNHEY and CDR2 SVGEGT. The CDR3 totals 13 residues. V lost 5 bases and J 7 bases, leaving 14 bases between the germline ends. The CDR3, as DNA: TGTGCCAGCAGTGAAATGACAGCAGGTGAAGCTTTCTTT. Encoded protein: CASSEMTAGEAFF.

This clonotype showed up many times. The V call is TRBV24-1, the J call TRBJ2-2, with 8 nucleotides matching TRBD2. J was trimmed by 1 base and V by 5 bases; bases with no gene match: 11. CDR1 KGHDR and CDR2 SFDVKD come from the germline V gene. This CDR3 spans 18 amino acids. The CDR3, as DNA: TGTGCCACCAGTGCCATTTACCGGGGGGGAATGAACACCGGGGAGCTGTTTTTT. Translated, it gives CATSAIYRGGMNTGELFF.

The table lists this clonotype with many counts. The chain carries TRBV20-1 and TRBJ1-2; 8 nucleotides match TRBD1. In germline, CDR1 is DFQATT, CDR2 SNEGSKA (reference sequence). CDR3 size: 14 residues. Losses at the gene ends were 4 bases for V and 8 bases for J; bases not matched to a gene: 12. Written as DNA, the CDR3 is TGCAGTGCTAACCCACAGGGGGACTTGAGAGGCTACACCTTC. As protein: CSANPQGDLRGYTF.

This clonotype was seen just once. The CDR3 sequence: CASSKTQGPVTQYF. CDR3 in DNA: TGTGCCAGCAGCAAGACACAGGGCCCAGTTACGCAGTATTTT. The chain employs TRBV6-4 and TRBJ2-3, with D possibly being TRBD1 (6 bases). This CDR3 contains 14 residues. Per germline, CDR1 MRHNA and CDR2 SNTAGT. Trimming took off 6 bases at V and 8 bases at J, with 18 bases between the two ends.

For this clonotype: One end of the junction fails to match germline, which may point to a read error. This rearrangement joins TRBV6-5 to TRBJ1-5; tentative D call: TRBD1 (6 bases). The CDR3 totals 13 residues. Germline CDR1 reads MNHEY; CDR2 reads SVGAGI. Here the CDR3 DNA reads TGTGCCAGCAGTTACCGGGGGCATCAGACCCAGCATTTT. It specifies CASSYRGHQTQHF.

This clonotype was recorded at least ten times. The chain carries TRBV11-1 and TRBJ1-1; tentatively, D is TRBD1 (6 bases). V was trimmed by 0 bases and J by 7 bases, leaving 12 bases between them. The CDR3 extends over 14 amino acids. Per germline, CDR1 SGHAT and CDR2 FQDESV (reference sequence). In DNA, the CDR3 is TGTGCCAGCAGCTTAGCCGGGGGCGACGATGAAGCTTTCTTT. It yields the protein CASSLAGGDDEAFF.

This clonotype was counted a few times. The chain has TRBV5-4 and TRBJ2-3; tentative D call: TRBD2 (5 bases). This CDR3 contains 16 residues. Germline values: CDR1 SGHNT, CDR2 YYREEE (reference sequence). Trimming pared 3 bases from V and 0 bases from J, leaving 14 bases between. In DNA, the CDR3 is TGTGCCAGCAGCTCCCAAGGACTCGCTAGCACAGATACGCAGTATTTT. Its protein is CASSSQGLASTDTQYF. Together with reference TRBV5-4 and TRBJ2-3, the CDR3 gives the full variable domain: ETGVTQSPTHLIKTRGQQVTLRCSSQSGHNTVSWYQQALGQGPQFIFQYYREEENGRGNFPPRFSGLQFPNYSSELNVNALELDDSALYLCASSSQGLASTDTQYFGPGTRLTVL.

The V gene is TRBV12-3 or TRBV12-4, the J gene TRBJ1-6, with D maybe TRBD1 (5 bases). The CDR3 runs to 12 residues. Trimming shortened V by 5 bases and J by 12 bases, and 11 bases separated the two germline ends. CDR3 sequence reads: CASSPTRGPLHF. The CDR3 region has the DNA TGTGCCAGCAGTCCGACTAGGGGACCCCTCCACTTT.

The rearrangement uses TRBV7-6 and TRBJ1-5; TRBD1 aligns across 10 bases. Looked up from germline, CDR1 is SGHVS and CDR2 is FNYEAQ. J was trimmed by 6 bases and V by 5 bases; bases with no gene match: 10. This CDR3 comprises 16 residues. The CDR3 nucleotides read TGTGCCAGCAGCCAGGGACAGGGGTATACTATTCAGCCCCAGCATTTT. This codes for CASSQGQGYTIQPQHF.

In this sample, this clonotype turned up many times. V gene TRBV7-2 combines with J gene TRBJ1-6; 9 nucleotides match TRBD1. The J segment lost 6 bases and the V segment lost 7 bases, leaving 7 bases of the junction unmatched. The CDR3 is made up of 15 amino acids. Germline values: CDR1 SGHTA, CDR2 FQGNSA. Here the CDR3 reads CASTVDRGINSPLHF. The CDR3 DNA reads as TGTGCCAGCACTGTGGACAGGGGAATTAATTCACCCCTCCACTTT.

Ten or more counts support this clonotype. The chain links TRBV10-3 to TRBJ1-2; D not certain. CDR1 and CDR2 from the germline V gene are ENHRY and SYGVKD. Trimming left V 10 bases short and J 4 bases short, with 13 bases between. This CDR3 is 12 amino acids long. The CDR3 here is CATTAPSYGYTF. CDR3 in DNA: TGTGCCACCACAGCGCCCAGCTATGGCTACACCTTC.

There are many counts of this clonotype. The chain employs TRBV7-9 and TRBJ1-1, with a tentative D call TRBD1 (5 bases). Germline lookup yields CDR1 SEHNR and CDR2 FQNEAQ (reference sequence). The CDR3 runs 13 residues. Trimming took 9 bases from V and 8 from J, leaving 19 bases between them. CDR3 protein: CASTWYRTTEAFF. The CDR3 DNA follows: TGTGCCAGTACGTGGTACAGGACGACGGAAGCTTTCTTT. The full variable domain, rest sourced from reference TRBV7-9 and TRBJ1-1, is DTGVSQNPRHKITKRGQNVTFRCDPISEHNRLYWYRQTLGQGPEFLTYFQNEAQLEKSRLLSDRFSAERPKGSFSTLEIQRTEQGDSAMYLCASTWYRTTEAFFGQGTRLTVV.

This clonotype was found many times. For the CDR3, the DNA is TGTGCCAGCAGCCTTCACAGGGGAGGGGTCATGAACACTGAAGCTTTCTTT. This sequence encodes CASSLHRGGVMNTEAFF. The chain links TRBV7-9 to TRBJ1-1; 7 bases agree with TRBD1. CDR1 and CDR2 (germline): SEHNR, FQNEAQ (reference sequence). This CDR3 contains 17 residues. V lost 5 bases and J lost 0; bases outside the gene matches: 12.

This chain links TRBV6-5 with TRBJ2-3, with D perhaps matching TRBD1 or TRBD2 (6 bases each). Germline CDR1 reads MNHEY; CDR2 reads SVGAGI. V was shortened by 0 bases and J by 1 base, with 11 bases between the two germline ends. The CDR3 extends over 16 amino acids. The CDR3, as DNA: TGTGCCAGCAGTTACTCGCCAGGGGAGGGCACAGATACGCAGTATTTT. Amino acid sequence: CASSYSPGEGTDTQYF.

The V and J genes are TRBV2 and TRBJ2-1; maybe TRBD2 (5 bases). The germline V gene encodes CDR1 SNHLY and CDR2 FYNNEI. The CDR3 consists of 11 residues. Trimming took off 7 bases at V and 5 bases at J, with 6 bases between the two ends. The CDR3 DNA reads as TGTGCCAGCAAACTAGACAATGAGCAGTTCTTC. Its protein is CASKLDNEQFF.

The chain recombines TRBV7-3 with TRBJ1-1; 8 nucleotides line up with TRBD1. Germline lookup yields CDR1 SGHTA and CDR2 FQGTGA. J was trimmed by 11 bases and V by 5 bases; bases with no gene match: 16. The CDR3 has 15 amino acids. CDR3 residues: CASSPRQGSLFGAFF. The CDR3 nucleotides read TGTGCCAGCAGCCCCCGACAGGGGTCTTTGTTTGGTGCTTTCTTT.

V is TRBV6-5 and J is TRBJ2-7; TRBD1 aligns across 7 bases. Trimming removed 1 base from V and 5 bases from J; junction bases left unmatched: 11. There are 16 residues in the CDR3. Germline V CDR1 and CDR2: MNHEY, SVGAGI. The CDR3 spells CASSYFKGDSWDEQYF. Written as DNA, the CDR3 is TGTGCCAGCAGTTACTTTAAGGGGGACAGTTGGGACGAGCAGTACTTC.

This chain links TRBV27 with TRBJ2-1, with a possible D match to TRBD2 (5 bases). Germline V gene data show CDR1 as MNHEY and CDR2 as SMNVEV (reference sequence). The V and J ends lost 5 bases and 0 bases respectively, with 11 bases between them. The CDR3 runs 15 residues. The CDR3 DNA reads TGTGCCAGCAGTAAAGGCGGGCGCTCCTACAATGAGCAGTTCTTC. Amino acids: CASSKGGRSYNEQFF.

V is TRBV29-1 and J is TRBJ2-5; no clear D gene. V lost 3 bases to trimming and J lost 2 bases, with 7 bases between them. Germline CDR1 and CDR2: SQVTM and ANQGSEA. The length of the CDR3 is 12 residues. The DNA for the CDR3 is TGCAGCGTTGAGTACCTACAAGAGACCCAGTACTTC. It specifies CSVEYLQETQYF.

This clonotype was counted many times. The CDR3 DNA reads as TGCAGCGGAGGGATAGGAGGCAAAAACATTCAGTACTTC. Residues: CSGGIGGKNIQYF. This chain connects TRBV29-1 to TRBJ2-4, with D maybe TRBD2 (5 bases). V lost 7 bases, J lost 3 bases, and 13 bases lay in between. The CDR3 has 13 residues. CDR1 SQVTM and CDR2 ANQGSEA come from the germline V gene.

This clonotype showed up just a few times. The chain recombines TRBV12-3 or TRBV12-4 with TRBJ2-5; no clear D. The CDR3 is made up of 13 amino acids. Trimming removed 6 bases from V and 2 bases from J, with 10 bases in between. Here the CDR3 reads CASRESRQETQYF. The CDR3 DNA reads as TGTGCCAGCAGAGAGAGTCGGCAAGAGACCCAGTACTTC.

This clonotype has a handful of counts. The chain employs TRBV12-3 or TRBV12-4 and TRBJ2-3, with 12 bases identical to TRBD1. Unmatched junction bases numbered 2, after V lost 6 bases and J lost 4 bases. The CDR3 is 14 residues long. The CDR3 loop reads CASSGTGGPDTQYF. The CDR3 nucleotides are TGTGCCAGCAGCGGGACAGGGGGCCCAGATACGCAGTATTTT.

This clonotype has a count of ten or more. The chain carries TRBV28 and TRBJ1-2, with D possibly TRBD1 on 6 matching bases. This CDR3 has 13 amino acids. Germline CDR1 MDHEN, CDR2 SYDVKM. The V and J ends lost 6 bases and 5 bases respectively, with 13 bases between them. As DNA, the CDR3 is TGTGCCAGCAGGCCAGGGGTACGTTATGGCTACACCTTC. Its protein is CASRPGVRYGYTF.